The 32 T cell receptor beta chains reported below all come from one sample, sequenced in a study of shared clonotypes between healthy human individuals. TCRdb's table, derived via immunoSEQ multiplex PCR, lists solely in-frame clones and lacks some. The table has more than 2 million clones, approximately 95% seen once. Input material: naive CD4+ T cells sorted from blood. Subset noted: CD45RA+ positively selected. Every receptor here comes from a man aged 18 to 30 in good health.

The chain carries TRBV6-1 and TRBJ1-5; no definite D call. In germline, CDR1 is MNHNS, CDR2 SASEGT. CDR3 size: 14 residues. Trimming removed 7 bases at V and 9 bases at J, with 19 bases between. The CDR3 reads CASNSAGLSWPQHF. The CDR3, as DNA: TGTGCCAGCAACTCGGCAGGCCTTTCTTGGCCCCAGCATTTT.

J is TRBJ2-1 and V is TRBV28; a weak D match, TRBD1 (5 bases). The V end lost 5 bases, the J end lost 4 bases, and 15 bases lay between the germline ends. The CDR3 loop spans 15 amino acids. Looked up from germline, CDR1 is MDHEN and CDR2 is SYDVKM. The CDR3 here is CASSIQGPSYNEQFF. The CDR3 nucleotides are TGTGCCAGCAGTATTCAGGGCCCTTCGTACAATGAGCAGTTCTTC.

The V gene is TRBV7-9, the J gene TRBJ2-5; 9 bases agree with TRBD1. The CDR3 totals 16 residues. The V gene's germline CDR1 is SEHNR and CDR2 FQNEAQ (reference sequence). J lost 5 bases, V lost 3 bases, and 10 bases had no gene match. DNA for the CDR3: TGTGCCAGCAGCTTCTCCGGGACAGGGCGACGGGAGACCCAGTACTTC. This sequence encodes CASSFSGTGRRETQYF.

This clone was picked up one time. J is TRBJ2-2 and V is TRBV10-3; D ambiguous. V was cut by 3 bases and J by 0 bases, with 5 bases left in between. CDR1 and CDR2 (germline): ENHRY, SYGVKD. CDR3 length: 14 amino acids. CDR3 residues: CAISEHANTGELFF. The DNA of the CDR3 is TGTGCCATCAGTGAACACGCGAACACCGGGGAGCTGTTTTTT.

The chain carries TRBV7-9 and TRBJ2-1; 7 bases map to TRBD1. Germline V gene data show CDR1 as SEHNR and CDR2 as FQNEAQ (reference sequence). This CDR3 has 17 residues. V shed 1 base and J 5 bases; nucleotides not matched to a gene: 11. Written as DNA, the CDR3 is TGTGCCAGCAGCTTAGTTATAGGACAGGAGGAGGACAATGAGCAGTTCTTC. Its protein product is CASSLVIGQEEDNEQFF.

This chain uses TRBV4-1 with TRBJ2-5; possible D gene TRBD1, 5 bases. The CDR3 runs to 15 residues. Germline V gene sequence: CDR1 MGHRA, CDR2 YSYEKL. The ends were cut back, 0 bases at V and 2 bases at J, with 10 bases in the middle. CDR3 in DNA: TGCGCCAGCAGCCAAGATTCGAACAGGCAAGAGACCCAGTACTTC. Translating gives CASSQDSNRQETQYF.

The V and J genes are TRBV5-4 and TRBJ2-4; D is ambiguous. The V and J ends lost 0 bases and 7 bases respectively, with 8 bases between them. The CDR3 loop spans 13 amino acids. The germline gives CDR1 SGHNT, CDR2 YYREEE (reference sequence). CDR3 amino acids: CASSLAGTNIQYF. The CDR3 DNA reads as TGTGCCAGCAGCTTGGCGGGCACGAACATTCAGTACTTC.

Here the CDR3 reads CASSFRSGGPQHF. In nucleotides, the CDR3 is TGTGCCAGCAGCTTTCGGTCAGGAGGACCCCAGCATTTT. V usage is TRBV7-3 and J usage is TRBJ1-5; no clear D. V lost 3 bases and J lost 10, with 13 bases in between. The V gene's germline CDR1 is SGHTA and CDR2 FQGTGA. This CDR3 is 13 amino acids long.

V and J are TRBV9 and TRBJ2-2; 14 bases are shared with TRBD2. Germline V gives CDR1 SGDLS, CDR2 YYNGEE. This CDR3 is 19 amino acids long. After removal of 0 bases from V and 4 bases from J, the junction contained 8 bases not matched to a gene. The CDR3 reads CASSVGLAGGPSGTGELFF. The DNA of the CDR3 is TGTGCCAGCAGCGTAGGACTAGCGGGAGGGCCTTCGGGCACCGGGGAGCTGTTTTTT.

The chain links TRBV5-4 to TRBJ2-5; maybe TRBD2 (6 bases). Looked up from germline, CDR1 is SGHNT and CDR2 is YYREEE (reference sequence). The CDR3 loop spans 14 amino acids. With 4 bases removed from V and 7 bases from J, the gap between germline ends came to 17 bases. The CDR3, as DNA: TGTGCCAGCAGCCAAGCCGGGACTCAGGGGACCCAGTACTTC. Translation: CASSQAGTQGTQYF.

The gene calls are TRBV5-1 and TRBJ2-1; D gene ambiguous. V was pared by 0 bases and J by 6 bases, with 7 bases between. This CDR3 region has 13 residues. The V gene's germline CDR1 is SGHRS and CDR2 YFSETQ. The CDR3 spells CASSLVGVNEQFF. In DNA, the CDR3 is TGCGCCAGCAGCTTGGTAGGAGTCAATGAGCAGTTCTTC.

V gene TRBV6-4 combines with J gene TRBJ2-3; no reliable D call. The V gene's germline CDR1 is MRHNA and CDR2 SNTAGT. The CDR3 consists of 11 residues. Trimming took 2 bases from V and 6 from J, leaving 3 bases between them. CDR3 loop: CASSDEDTQYF. As DNA, the CDR3 is TGTGCCAGCAGTGACGAGGATACGCAGTATTTT.

The chain joins TRBV2 to TRBJ1-5; 11 bases are a match to TRBD1. Germline V gives CDR1 SNHLY, CDR2 FYNNEI. V dropped 8 bases and J dropped 1; count of bases not matched to a gene: 10. The CDR3 runs 17 residues. For the CDR3, the DNA is TGTGCCAGCGAGACCGGACAGGGGGCGAGGAGCAATCAGCCCCAGCATTTT. Protein product: CASETGQGARSNQPQHF.

This clone was observed once. V and J are TRBV14 and TRBJ2-7; weak D call: TRBD2 (6 bases). The CDR3 runs to 15 residues. V was pared by 3 bases and J by 4 bases, with 16 bases between. Germline CDR1 reads SGHDN; CDR2 reads FVKESK. The chain's CDR3 is CASSQTLGLSYEQYF. CDR3 coding DNA: TGTGCCAGCAGCCAGACCTTGGGACTCTCTTACGAGCAGTACTTC.

V and J are TRBV2 and TRBJ1-4, with TRBD1 matching 11 bases. The CDR3 extends over 15 amino acids. The V gene's germline CDR1 is SNHLY and CDR2 FYNNEI. Trimming removed 6 bases from V and 1 base from J; junction bases left unmatched: 1. CDR3 bases: TGTGCCAGCAGGGACAGGGGGCGAACTAATGAAAAACTGTTTTTT. Translating it yields CASRDRGRTNEKLFF.

This rearrangement joins TRBV5-1 to TRBJ2-1; D unresolved. CDR1 SGHRS and CDR2 YFSETQ come from the germline V gene. This CDR3 region has 16 residues. Trimming pared 0 bases from V and 3 bases from J, leaving 13 bases between. The CDR3 reads CASSLAVKGLYNEQFF. CDR3 bases: TGCGCCAGCAGCTTGGCCGTGAAGGGCCTCTACAATGAGCAGTTCTTC.

This sequence joins TRBV7-8 and TRBJ2-7; D might be TRBD1 (6 bases). V lost 5 bases and J lost 4, with 15 bases in between. This CDR3 is built from 14 residues. The germline V gene has CDR1 SGHVS and CDR2 FQNEAQ. The CDR3 bases are TGTGCCAGCAGCCCGGACAGAGTGAGATACGAGCAGTACTTC. Its protein product is CASSPDRVRYEQYF. Drawing the rest from reference TRBV7-8 and TRBJ2-7, the complete variable domain is GAGVSQSPRYKVAKRGQDVALRCDPISGHVSLFWYQQALGQGPEFLTYFQNEAQLDKSGLPSDRFFAERPEGSVSTLKIQRTQQEDSAVYLCASSPDRVRYEQYFGPGTRLTVT.

The genes are TRBV6-5 and TRBJ2-7; 8 bases line up with TRBD1. CDR3 size: 16 residues. V was pared by 3 bases and J by 0 bases, with 7 bases of the junction left unmatched. Germline-derived CDR1 and CDR2 are MNHEY and SVGAGI. The CDR3 DNA follows: TGTGCCAGCAGTTATCGTCGACAGGGGCCCTCCTACGAGCAGTACTTC. Residues: CASSYRRQGPSYEQYF.

This chain joins TRBV5-1 and TRBJ1-2; TRBD1 matches at 8 bases. The CDR3 runs to 16 residues. Germline assignment: CDR1 SGHRS and CDR2 YFSETQ. V was clipped by 4 bases and J by 7 bases; unmatched bases: 15. CDR3 residues: CASSPVGSGGAGGYTF. The DNA of the CDR3 is TGCGCCAGCAGCCCAGTTGGGTCAGGGGGCGCGGGTGGCTACACCTTC.

V gene TRBV2 combines with J gene TRBJ1-3; D unresolved. Germline CDR1 reads SNHLY; CDR2 reads FYNNEI. CDR3 size: 14 residues. The V end lost 3 bases, the J end lost 2 bases, and 8 bases lay between the germline ends. CDR3 in amino acids: CASSEDGAGNTIYF. The CDR3 DNA sequence: TGTGCCAGCAGTGAGGACGGGGCTGGAAACACCATATATTTT.

The rearrangement uses TRBV10-3 and TRBJ1-2; D uncertain. This CDR3 has 13 amino acids. The V gene's germline CDR1 is ENHRY and CDR2 SYGVKD. V was clipped by 4 bases and J by 3 bases, with 9 bases between them. For the CDR3, the DNA is TGTGCCATCAGTGCGGACGGCTACTATGGCTACACCTTC. This gives the protein CAISADGYYGYTF.

The V gene is TRBV6-5, the J gene TRBJ2-5, with unresolved D. Trimming removed 0 bases from V and 1 base from J, with 6 bases in between. Germline V lookup: CDR1 MNHEY, CDR2 SVGAGI. The CDR3 runs 14 residues. The DNA for the CDR3 is TGTGCCAGCAGTTACTCGATGGTCCAAGAGACCCAGTACTTC. As protein: CASSYSMVQETQYF.

Of note for this clone: Other DNA sequences from this sample encode an identical CDR3 as well. The chain links TRBV5-4 to TRBJ1-3; 8 positions match TRBD1. V shed 0 bases and J 0 bases; nucleotides not matched to a gene: 2. This CDR3 is 16 amino acids long. Germline CDR1 and CDR2: SGHNT and YYREEE (reference sequence). This CDR3 reads CASSLDRGASGNTIYF. CDR3 sequence (DNA): TGTGCCAGCAGCTTGGACAGGGGGGCCTCTGGAAACACCATATATTTT.

This chain links TRBV27 with TRBJ2-2; D is possibly TRBD2 (6 bases). This CDR3 region has 14 residues. The germline V gene has CDR1 MNHEY and CDR2 SMNVEV (reference sequence). V lost 6 bases to trimming and J lost 1 base, with 9 bases between them. The DNA of the CDR3 is TGTGCCAGCAGGCGACTAGGGAACACCGGGGAGCTGTTTTTT. This encodes CASRRLGNTGELFF.

The chain combines TRBV19 with TRBJ1-6; 8 bases agree with TRBD1. After removal of 3 bases from V and 10 bases from J, the junction contained 14 bases not matched to a gene. The CDR3 is 17 residues long. CDR1 and CDR2 (germline): LNHDA, SQIVND (reference sequence). The chain's CDR3 is CASSIGGMDRVRSPLHF. The DNA of the CDR3 is TGTGCCAGTAGTATTGGGGGAATGGACAGGGTTCGGTCACCCCTCCACTTT. The variable domain in full, completed from reference TRBV19 and TRBJ1-6, reads DGGITQSPKYLFRKEGQNVTLSCEQNLNHDAMYWYRQDPGQGLRLIYYSQIVNDFQKGDIAEGYSVSREKKESFPLTVTSAQKNPTAFYLCASSIGGMDRVRSPLHFGNGTRLTVT.

V is TRBV10-3 and J is TRBJ2-1; D perhaps matches TRBD1 (5 bases). The CDR3 is made up of 18 amino acids. Germline loops: CDR1 ENHRY, CDR2 SYGVKD. With 6 bases removed from V and 0 bases from J, the gap between germline ends came to 21 bases. The CDR3 here is CAISQGTTASSSYNEQFF. CDR3 nucleotides: TGTGCCATCAGCCAGGGTACGACGGCCTCATCCTCCTACAATGAGCAGTTCTTC.

The chain carries TRBV30 and TRBJ1-2, with D unresolved. Germline V lookup: CDR1 GTSNPN, CDR2 SVGIG (reference sequence). This CDR3 is built from 12 residues. Between the trimmed V and J ends, which lost 0 bases and 7 bases, there was a span of 9 bases. The CDR3 DNA is TGTGCCTGGAGTGTGAATGCTGGTGGCTACACCTTC. Its protein is CAWSVNAGGYTF.

The chain couples TRBV7-2 to TRBJ1-6; D call uncertain. The CDR3 runs 12 residues. Germline CDR1 reads SGHTA; CDR2 reads FQGNSA. V lost 3 bases, J lost 10 bases, and 7 bases lay in between. In DNA form, the CDR3 reads TGTGCCAGCAGCTTTTATCGGTCACCCCTCCACTTT. Translating it yields CASSFYRSPLHF.

The chain recombines TRBV4-1 with TRBJ1-3; D gene unclear. This CDR3 has 15 residues. Germline V gene data show CDR1 as MGHRA and CDR2 as YSYEKL. Trimming removed 4 bases at V and 0 bases at J, with 10 bases between. CDR3 nucleotide sequence: TGCGCCAGCAGCCTATATGCAACCTCTGGAAACACCATATATTTT. Encoded protein: CASSLYATSGNTIYF.

To note about this clone: The identical CDR3 is also encoded by other nucleotide sequences in the sample. The chain links TRBV5-1 to TRBJ2-7; 10 positions agree with TRBD2. The V and J ends lost 2 bases and 1 base, in that order; junction bases with no gene match: 6. In germline, CDR1 is SGHRS, CDR2 YFSETQ. This CDR3 spans 16 amino acids. The CDR3 DNA reads TGCGCCAGCAGCTTCGGATCTAGCGGGAGTTCCTACGAGCAGTACTTC. Its protein is CASSFGSSGSSYEQYF.

The chain couples TRBV10-3 to TRBJ2-2, with TRBD1 identical over 7 bases. The CDR3 is 13 residues long. The V gene end was trimmed by 8 bases and the J gene end by 9 bases; junction bases not matched to a gene: 9. Germline V CDR1 and CDR2: ENHRY, SYGVKD. CDR3 DNA sequence: TGTGCCATCTTAAATCAGGGGGAGAGGGAGCTGTTTTTT. Amino acids: CAILNQGERELFF.

V usage is TRBV6-5 and J usage is TRBJ1-6; D uncertain. This CDR3 spans 15 amino acids. Trimming pared 5 bases from V and 9 bases from J, leaving 17 bases between. Germline CDR1 reads MNHEY; CDR2 reads SVGAGI. The CDR3 region is CASSPDGIGFSPLHF. CDR3 coding DNA: TGTGCCAGCAGTCCCGACGGAATTGGGTTTTCACCCCTCCACTTT.